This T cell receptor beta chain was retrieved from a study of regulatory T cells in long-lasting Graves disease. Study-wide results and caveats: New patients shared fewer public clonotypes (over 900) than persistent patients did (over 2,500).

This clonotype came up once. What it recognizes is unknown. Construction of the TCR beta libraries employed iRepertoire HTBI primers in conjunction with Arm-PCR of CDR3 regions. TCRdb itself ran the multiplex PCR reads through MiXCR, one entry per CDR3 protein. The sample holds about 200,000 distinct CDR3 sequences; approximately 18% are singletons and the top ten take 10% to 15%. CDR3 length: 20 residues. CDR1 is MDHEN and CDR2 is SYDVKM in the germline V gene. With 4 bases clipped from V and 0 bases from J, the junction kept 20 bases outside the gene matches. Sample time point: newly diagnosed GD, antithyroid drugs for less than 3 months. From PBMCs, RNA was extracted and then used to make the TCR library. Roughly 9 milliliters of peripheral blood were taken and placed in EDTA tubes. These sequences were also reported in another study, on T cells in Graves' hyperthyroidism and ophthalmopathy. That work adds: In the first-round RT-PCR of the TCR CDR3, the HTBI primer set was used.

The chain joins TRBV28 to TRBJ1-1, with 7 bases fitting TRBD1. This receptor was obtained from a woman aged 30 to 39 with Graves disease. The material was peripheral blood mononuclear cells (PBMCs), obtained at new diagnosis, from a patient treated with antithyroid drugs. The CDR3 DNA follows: TGTGCCAGCAGTTCCGCGACAGGGATCAACCCTAGAGTTCTGAACACTGAAGCTTTCTTT. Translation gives CASSSATGINPRVLNTEAFF.